This is a list of T cell receptor beta chains from one sample in a study of blood T cells in healthy people across ages. TCRdb passed the 5' RACE reads through MiXCR, listing each CDR3 protein once. The table records 1.5 million to 2 million distinct CDR3 sequences, around 35% of them present only once. The sequenced material came from blood. The source is a woman aged 25-40 years in good health. CDR3s include the opening cysteine and the closing phenylalanine or tryptophan. A D gene is named only where the DNA matches it firmly. Not every row has a clone size; where given, it reads once, few, many or a size class.

>TRBD1|TRBV20-1|TRBJ1-1|NA
TGCAGCTGGCTTAGGGCAAGACAGGGTTGCGGGGAAGCTTTCTTT
CSWLRARQGCGEAFF
>TRBD2|TRBV7-3|TRBJ2-1|NA
TGCGCCAGCAGTACTAGCGGGGGAAACAATGAGCGGTTCTTC
CASSTSGGNNERFF
>TRBD2|TRBV7-3|TRBJ2-7|NA
TGTGCCAGCAGCTTAAAAGCGGGGAATGAGCAGTACTTC
CASSLKAGNEQYF
>NA|TRBV7-3|TRBJ2-1|few
TGTGCCAGCAGCGGACTCCAACCTCCCTACAATGAGCAGTTCTTC
CASSGLQPPYNEQFF
>TRBD1|TRBV6-4|TRBJ2-3|NA
TGTGCCAGCAGACCCCGACAGGGGCGAATAGATACGCAGTATTTT
CASRPRQGRIDTQYF
>TRBD2|TRBV3-1|TRBJ2-1|NA
TGTGCCAGCAGCCACAGAACTCCGAAGGCCAGCGGGAGGACCTACAATGAGCAGTTCTTC
CASSHRTPKASGRTYNEQFF
>TRBD2|TRBV20-1|TRBJ2-1|few
TGCAGTGCTTGGACTAGCATACACAATGAGCAGTTCTTC
CSAWTSIHNEQFF
>NA|TRBV12-3/TRBV12-4|TRBJ1-2|few
TGTGCCAGCAGTTTATCTCCGGGGGGCTACACCTTC
CASSLSPGGYTF
>NA|TRBV14|TRBJ2-5|few
TGTGCCAGCAGCCAGAAGACCCAGTACTTC
CASSQKTQYF
>NA|TRBV11-2|TRBJ2-1|many
TGTGCCAGCAGCCTAAACCGGGGGAATGAGCAGTTCTTC
CASSLNRGNEQFF
>TRBD1|TRBV5-6|TRBJ2-7|few
TGTGCCAGCAGCTTGGCAGGGGGCGTTGACGAGCAGTACTTC
CASSLAGGVDEQYF
>NA|TRBV5-1|TRBJ1-1|NA
TGCGCCAGCAGCTTGGGCCGGAGTGTCCCCGCGAACACTGAAGCTTTCTTT
CASSLGRSVPANTEAFF
>NA|TRBV5-4|TRBJ2-2|NA
TGTGCCAGCAGCTTGGCCAGAGGTGGCGTCATCGGGGAGCTGTTTTTT
CASSLARGGVIGELFF
>TRBD1|TRBV29-1|TRBJ1-2|few
TGCAGCGTCTGGACAGGGGACAACTATGGCTACACCTTC
CSVWTGDNYGYTF
>TRBD2|TRBV20-1|TRBJ2-1|few
TGCAGTGCTAGAGACCACCTAGGACTAGCGGGAGGGCCCGGTTCCTACAATGAGCAGTTCTTC
CSARDHLGLAGGPGSYNEQFF
>NA|TRBV19|TRBJ2-1|NA
TGTGCCAGTAGCTCTGACAGGAGAGATGGCTATGAGCAGTTCTTC
CASSSDRRDGYEQFF
>TRBD2|TRBV9|TRBJ2-1|NA
TGTGCCAGCAGCCCGACGCGGACTAGCGGGAATGAGCAGTTCTTC
CASSPTRTSGNEQFF
>TRBD2|TRBV7-2|TRBJ2-5|few
TGTGCCAGCAGCTTAGAGCGGCTAGCGGGGCAAGAGACCCAGTACTTC
CASSLERLAGQETQYF
>NA|TRBV9|TRBJ2-1|few
TGTGCCAGCAGCGTATGGTCCAGTCCCCCCTACAATGAGCAGTTCTTC
CASSVWSSPPYNEQFF
>NA|TRBV6-6|TRBJ2-3|NA
TGTGCCAGCAGCGGGTACGGCACAGATACGCAGTATTTT
CASSGYGTDTQYF
>TRBD2|TRBV5-5|TRBJ2-5|NA
TGTGCCAGCAGCCCTCGACTAGCGGGATACCAAGAGACCCAGTACTTC
CASSPRLAGYQETQYF
>NA|TRBV5-1|TRBJ2-4|NA
TGCGCCAGCAGCTTAGAGGGGCGGATCATTCAGTACTTC
CASSLEGRIIQYF
>NA|TRBV2|TRBJ2-5|NA
TGTGCCAGCAGTGAAGCGACCAGATGGGACACCCAAGAGACCCAGTACTTC
CASSEATRWDTQETQYF
>TRBD1|TRBV2|TRBJ1-4|NA
TGTGCCAGCAGCTTCGGACAGGGAGGAGGCCTTCTAAATGAAAAACTGTTTTTT
CASSFGQGGGLLNEKLFF
>NA|TRBV7-9|TRBJ1-3|NA
TGTGCCAGCAGCTTAGAGGCTGGAAACACCATATATTTT
CASSLEAGNTIYF
>NA|TRBV20-1|TRBJ2-7|few
TGCAGTGCTAGACCCGTCGGACCCCTCTACGAGCAGTACTTC
CSARPVGPLYEQYF
>NA|TRBV18|TRBJ1-2|NA
TGTGCCAGCTCACCACCGCGGACAGTCGGTGGCTACACCTTC
CASSPPRTVGGYTF
>NA|TRBV7-2|TRBJ2-1|NA
TGTGCCAGCAGCTTAGTCATGGGGGAGGATCAGTTCTTC
CASSLVMGEDQFF
>TRBD2|TRBV7-9|TRBJ2-3|NA
TGTGCCAGCAGCACAGGACTAGCGGGAGGGCCAGATACGCAGTATTTT
CASSTGLAGGPDTQYF
>TRBD1|TRBV28|TRBJ2-7|NA
TGTGCCAGCAGACGCGGACAGGGGATCACCTACGAGCAGTACTTC
CASRRGQGITYEQYF
>TRBD1|TRBV11-2|TRBJ2-7|few
TGTGCCAGCAGCTTAGGGAGGGCACAGGGGGACGAGCAGTACTTC
CASSLGRAQGDEQYF
>NA|TRBV4-1|TRBJ1-5|NA
TGCGCCAGCAGCCAAGTAGGGGGGAACGGGCAGCCCCAGCATTTT
CASSQVGGNGQPQHF
>NA|TRBV5-1|TRBJ1-1|few
TGCGCCAGCAGGAATATCCCAGGGAACACTGAAGCTTTCTTT
CASRNIPGNTEAFF
>NA|TRBV15|TRBJ1-2|few
TGTGCCACCAGCAGAGACACAATAGGGGGGTTAGCCACCTTC
CATSRDTIGGLATF
>NA|TRBV20-1|TRBJ2-5|NA
TGCAGTGCTAGAGATGGCAGGGCTTCCGAGACCCAGTACTTC
CSARDGRASETQYF
>NA|TRBV7-3|TRBJ2-3|NA
TGTGCCAGCAGCTTAATGGGTCGGGTCACAGATACGCAGTATTTT
CASSLMGRVTDTQYF
>NA|TRBV6-1|TRBJ1-1|NA
TGTGCCAGCAGTGAACTGGGAGGCGGTGAAGCTTTCTTT
CASSELGGGEAFF
>TRBD1|TRBV15|TRBJ1-1|NA
TGTGCCACCAGCAGAGATCAGAGGACAGGGGGCCGGTCTTTCTTT
CATSRDQRTGGRSFF
>TRBD2|TRBV20-1|TRBJ2-1|NA
TGCAGTGCTAGAGATCCGAATAGCGGGAGGGTTTCCTACAATGAGCAGTTCTTC
CSARDPNSGRVSYNEQFF
>NA|TRBV6-2/TRBV6-3|TRBJ1-5|few
TGTGCCAGCGGAGTGCATAGCAATCAGCCCCAGCATTTT
CASGVHSNQPQHF
>TRBD2|TRBV2|TRBJ2-5|NA
TGTGCCAGCATGGGCCTAGCGGATCAAGAGACCCAGTACTTC
CASMGLADQETQYF
>NA|TRBV5-1|TRBJ2-5|NA
TGCGCCAGCAGCTTGGTATCCTCCGCGGGACCTCTTGGGGAGCAGTACTTC
CASSLVSSAGPLGEQYF
>NA|TRBV6-1|TRBJ2-5|NA
TGTGCCAGCAAAGAAAGGGGGGTATTGGAGACCCAGTACTTC
CASKERGVLETQYF
>TRBD1|TRBV7-3|TRBJ2-7|NA
TGTGCCAGCAGCTTATCCGGGGGACAGGGTTACGAGCAGTACTTC
CASSLSGGQGYEQYF
>NA|TRBV4-1|TRBJ2-3|few
TGCGCCAGCAGCCAGATTTCGAGGAGCACAGATACGCAGTATTTT
CASSQISRSTDTQYF